This T cell receptor (beta chain) comes out of a study of graft-versus-host responses after intestinal transplantation. The V end was cut by 3 bases, the J end by 4 bases, with 7 bases between. The length of the CDR3 is 13 residues. Per the germline V gene, CDR1 is PRHDT and CDR2 is FYEKMQ (reference sequence). Study-wide points: Recipient marrow showed GvH clones, some seen first in ileum or blood.

A remark on this clone: Its specificity is unknown.

Clones were read by immunoSEQ multiplex PCR, and TCRdb kept only the in-frame ones, dropping some. The sample holds 86,000 or so clones, about 89% seen once. This specimen consisted of unstimulated CD8+ T cells sorted from spleen or lymph node cells, obtained before intestinal transplant. This chain joins TRBV13 and TRBJ2-1, with D perhaps matching TRBD1 (6 bases). The TCR was taken from a human donor who received an intestinal transplant. The CDR3 nucleotides read TGTGCCAGCAGCTTCAGGGGTTACAATGAGCAGTTCTTC. This encodes CASSFRGYNEQFF. Full variable domain (rest looked up from reference TRBV13 and TRBJ2-1): AAGVIQSPRHLIKEKRETATLKCYPIPRHDTVYWYQQGPGQDPQFLISFYEKMQSDKGSIPDRFSAQQFSDYHSELNMSSLELGDSALYFCASSFRGYNEQFFGPGTRLTVL.